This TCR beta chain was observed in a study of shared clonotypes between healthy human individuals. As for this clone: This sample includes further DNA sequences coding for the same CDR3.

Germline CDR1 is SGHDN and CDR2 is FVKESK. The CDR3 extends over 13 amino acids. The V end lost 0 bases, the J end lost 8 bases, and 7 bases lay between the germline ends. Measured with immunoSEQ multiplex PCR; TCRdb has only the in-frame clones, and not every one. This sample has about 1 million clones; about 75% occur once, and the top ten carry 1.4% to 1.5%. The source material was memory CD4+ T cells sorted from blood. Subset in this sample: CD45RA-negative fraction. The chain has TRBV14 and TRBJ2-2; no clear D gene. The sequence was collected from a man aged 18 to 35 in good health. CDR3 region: CASSQDLAGELFF. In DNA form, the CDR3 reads TGTGCCAGCAGCCAAGATCTGGCGGGGGAGCTGTTTTTT.